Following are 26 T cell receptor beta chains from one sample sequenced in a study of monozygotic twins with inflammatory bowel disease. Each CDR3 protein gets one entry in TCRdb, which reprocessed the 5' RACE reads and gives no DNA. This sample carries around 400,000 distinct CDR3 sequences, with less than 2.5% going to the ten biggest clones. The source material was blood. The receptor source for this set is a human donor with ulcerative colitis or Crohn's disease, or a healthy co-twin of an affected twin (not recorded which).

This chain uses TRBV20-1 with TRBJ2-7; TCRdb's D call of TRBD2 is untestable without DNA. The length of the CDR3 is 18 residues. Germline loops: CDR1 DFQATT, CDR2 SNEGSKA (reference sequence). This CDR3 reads CSASWGLAASGRSYEQYF.

The CDR3 sequence: CASSGGGANVLTF. The chain is built from TRBV5-4 and TRBJ2-6; TCRdb calls TRBD1, which cannot be checked without DNA. CDR3 length: 13 residues. Germline CDR1 is SGHNT and CDR2 is YYREEE (reference sequence).

The CDR3 sequence: CSARGPLEQFF. The chain is built from TRBV29-1 and TRBJ2-1; the D gene TCRdb calls, TRBD2, cannot be checked with no DNA. Germline V gene lookup returns CDR1 SQVTM and CDR2 ANQGSEA. This CDR3 region has 11 residues.

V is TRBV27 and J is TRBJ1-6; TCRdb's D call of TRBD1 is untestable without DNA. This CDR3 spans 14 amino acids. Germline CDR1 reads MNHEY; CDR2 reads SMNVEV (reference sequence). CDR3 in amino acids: CASKRDSYNSPLHF.

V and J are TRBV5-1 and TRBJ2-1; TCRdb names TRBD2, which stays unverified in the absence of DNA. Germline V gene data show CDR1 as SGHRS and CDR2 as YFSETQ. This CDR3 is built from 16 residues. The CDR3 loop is CASSALPGLALDEQFF.

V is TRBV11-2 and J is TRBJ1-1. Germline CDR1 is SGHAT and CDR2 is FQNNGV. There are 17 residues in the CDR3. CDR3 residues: CASSLDATGSMNTEAFF.

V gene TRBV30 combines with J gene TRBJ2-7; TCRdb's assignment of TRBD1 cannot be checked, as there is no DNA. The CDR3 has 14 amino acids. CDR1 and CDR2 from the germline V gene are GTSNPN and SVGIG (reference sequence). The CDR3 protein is CAWIKQGASYEQYF. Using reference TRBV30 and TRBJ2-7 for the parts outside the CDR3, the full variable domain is SQTIHQWPATLVQPVGSPLSLECTVEGTSNPNLYWYRQAAGRGLQLLFYSVGIGQISSEVPQNLSASRPQDRQFILSSKKLLLSDSGFYLCAWIKQGASYEQYFGPGTRLTVT.

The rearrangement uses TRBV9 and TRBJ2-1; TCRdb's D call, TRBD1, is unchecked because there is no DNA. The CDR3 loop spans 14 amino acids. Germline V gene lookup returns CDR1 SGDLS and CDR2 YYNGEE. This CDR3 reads CASSSSPDDNEQFF.

CDR3 protein: CASSQEGWNTGETQYF. The V gene is TRBV4-2, the J gene TRBJ2-5; TCRdb proposes TRBD2, but this gene call is untestable without DNA. The CDR3 has 16 amino acids. Germline V lookup: CDR1 LGHNA, CDR2 YNFKEQ.

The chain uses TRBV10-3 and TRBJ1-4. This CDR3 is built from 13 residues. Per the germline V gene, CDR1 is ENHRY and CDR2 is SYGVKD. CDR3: CATRWRDKEKLFF.

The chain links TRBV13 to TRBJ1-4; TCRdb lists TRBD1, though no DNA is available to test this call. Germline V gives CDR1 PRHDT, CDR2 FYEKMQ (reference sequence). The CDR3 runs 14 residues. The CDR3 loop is CASRLQGAGEKLFF.

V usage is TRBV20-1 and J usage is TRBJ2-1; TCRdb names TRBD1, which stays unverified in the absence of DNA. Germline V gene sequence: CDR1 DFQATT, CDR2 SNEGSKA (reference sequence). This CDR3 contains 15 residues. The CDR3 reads CSARGGAGNYNEQFF.

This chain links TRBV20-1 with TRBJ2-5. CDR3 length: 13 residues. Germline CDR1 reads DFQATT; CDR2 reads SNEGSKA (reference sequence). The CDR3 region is CSAGKIVGETQYF.

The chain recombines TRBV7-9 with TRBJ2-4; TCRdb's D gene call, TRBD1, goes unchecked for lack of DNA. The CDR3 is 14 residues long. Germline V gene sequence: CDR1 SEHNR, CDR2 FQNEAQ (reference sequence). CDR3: CASRSGQGKNIQYF.

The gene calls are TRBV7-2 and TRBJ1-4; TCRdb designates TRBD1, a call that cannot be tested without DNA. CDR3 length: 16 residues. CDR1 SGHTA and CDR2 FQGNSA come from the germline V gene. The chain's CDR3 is CASSFDPGTTNEKLFF.

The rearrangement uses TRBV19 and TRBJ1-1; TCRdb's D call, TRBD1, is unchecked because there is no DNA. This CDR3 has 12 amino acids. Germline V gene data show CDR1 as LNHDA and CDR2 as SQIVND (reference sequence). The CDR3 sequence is CASRQGGTEAFF. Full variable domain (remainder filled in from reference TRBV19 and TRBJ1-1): DGGITQSPKYLFRKEGQNVTLSCEQNLNHDAMYWYRQDPGQGLRLIYYSQIVNDFQKGDIAEGYSVSREKKESFPLTVTSAQKNPTAFYLCASRQGGTEAFFGQGTRLTVV.

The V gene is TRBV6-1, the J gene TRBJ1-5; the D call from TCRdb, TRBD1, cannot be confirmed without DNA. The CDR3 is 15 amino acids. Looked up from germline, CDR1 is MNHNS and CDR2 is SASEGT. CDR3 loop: CASSPRGRFDQPQHF.

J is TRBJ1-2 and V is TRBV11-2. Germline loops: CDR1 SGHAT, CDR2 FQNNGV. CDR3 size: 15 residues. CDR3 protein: CASSLSSQTLYGYTF.

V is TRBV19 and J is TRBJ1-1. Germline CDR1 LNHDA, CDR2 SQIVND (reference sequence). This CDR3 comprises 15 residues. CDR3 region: CASSRMSGMNTEAFF.

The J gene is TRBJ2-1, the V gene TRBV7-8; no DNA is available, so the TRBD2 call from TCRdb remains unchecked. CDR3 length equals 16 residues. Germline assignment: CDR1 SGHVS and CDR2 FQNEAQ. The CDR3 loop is CASSRDLAGVYNEQFF.

The CDR3 sequence: CASRAYHNYGYTF. The chain recombines TRBV5-5 with TRBJ1-2. The CDR3 covers 13 residues. Germline CDR1 and CDR2: SGHKS and YYEKEE (reference sequence).

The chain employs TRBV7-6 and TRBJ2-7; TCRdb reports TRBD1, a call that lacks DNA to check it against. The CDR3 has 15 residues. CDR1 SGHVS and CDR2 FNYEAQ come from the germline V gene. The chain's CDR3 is CASSSRTGGRYEQYF. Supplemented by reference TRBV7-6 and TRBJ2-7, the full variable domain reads GAGVSQSPRYKVTKRGQDVALRCDPISGHVSLYWYRQALGQGPEFLTYFNYEAQQDKSGLPNDRFSAERPEGSISTLTIQRTEQRDSAMYRCASSSRTGGRYEQYFGPGTRLTVT.

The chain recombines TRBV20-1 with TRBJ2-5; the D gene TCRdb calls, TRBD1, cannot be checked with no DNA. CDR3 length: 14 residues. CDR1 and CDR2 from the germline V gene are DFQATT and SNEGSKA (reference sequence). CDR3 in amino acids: CSAAPGVSQETQYF.

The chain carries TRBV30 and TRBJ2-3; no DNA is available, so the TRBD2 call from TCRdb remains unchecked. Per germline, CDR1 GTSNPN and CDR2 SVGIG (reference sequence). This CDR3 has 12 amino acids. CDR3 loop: CASQAGTDTQYF.

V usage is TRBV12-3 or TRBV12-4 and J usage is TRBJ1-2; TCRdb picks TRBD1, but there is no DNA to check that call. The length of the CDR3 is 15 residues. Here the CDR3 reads CASSLDRGSFYGYTF.

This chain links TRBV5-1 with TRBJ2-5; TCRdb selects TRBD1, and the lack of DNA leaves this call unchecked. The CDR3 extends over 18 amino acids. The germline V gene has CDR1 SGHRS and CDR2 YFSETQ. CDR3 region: CASSPITNPDRVQETQYF.